This TCR beta chain was sequenced for a study of T cell repertoires in cytomegalovirus infection (dated by TCRdb to the late 2010s). About the study as a whole: Recently identified HLA-C-restricted CMV epitopes, whose presentation resists viral immunomodulation, were targeted by peptide stimulations together with well-studied HLA-B-restricted epitopes. Donor HLA type was relevant to the analysis, as public TCR beta signatures indicated carriage of CMV infection together with the matching HLA type.

Findings and caveats that apply to the study as a whole: Cumulative frequency of public TCR beta family members discriminated carriers of CMV infection plus the relevant HLA type in this cohort and an independent roughly 320-donor cohort. The ex vivo response was dominated by HLA-C-restricted CMV-specific TCR beta clonotypes, which also provided the single most frequent clonotype in two of eight donors.

Sequenced using an Illumina HiSeq 1500. TCRdb reprocessed the public reads (quality trimming at Q25 with fastp, clone calling with MiXCR) and kept in-frame beta chains. Rows merge per CDR3 protein into single entries with the most common DNA and genes. The table for this sample lists 110,000 or so distinct CDR3 sequences; about 28% of them were counted only once. The top ten clones comprise about 81% of the sample. This clonotype has at least ten counts. The antigen it binds to is not known. No quality values exist for individual bases; no much larger clone is one base distant. According to the study, the label for this sample's treatment or condition signals: in vitro stimulation with specific CMV peptide epitopes to enrich CMV-specific T cells. V drops 4 bases and J drops 6 bases, leaving 10 bases in between. From cysteine to phenylalanine, the CDR3 is 12 amino acids long. The sequence is cut down to CDR3 DNA, 36 bases in frame from base 1. CDR1 is given as SEHNR and CDR2 as FQNEAQ, both from the germline V gene (reference sequence).

Recombination connected TRBV7-9 to TRBJ2-7, and TRBD1 may be the D gene, going by 6 matching bases. The sequencing here drew on CD8+ T cells from cultured PBMCs, taken from culture after CMV antigen stimulation. This sequence was found in a human donor in good health (CMV status not recorded). Some clones in this sample may be carry-over from other donors' samples. The CDR3 in this case is CASSWTEGEQYF. The sequenced DNA: TGTGCCAGCAGCTGGACAGAGGGCGAGCAGTACTTC.